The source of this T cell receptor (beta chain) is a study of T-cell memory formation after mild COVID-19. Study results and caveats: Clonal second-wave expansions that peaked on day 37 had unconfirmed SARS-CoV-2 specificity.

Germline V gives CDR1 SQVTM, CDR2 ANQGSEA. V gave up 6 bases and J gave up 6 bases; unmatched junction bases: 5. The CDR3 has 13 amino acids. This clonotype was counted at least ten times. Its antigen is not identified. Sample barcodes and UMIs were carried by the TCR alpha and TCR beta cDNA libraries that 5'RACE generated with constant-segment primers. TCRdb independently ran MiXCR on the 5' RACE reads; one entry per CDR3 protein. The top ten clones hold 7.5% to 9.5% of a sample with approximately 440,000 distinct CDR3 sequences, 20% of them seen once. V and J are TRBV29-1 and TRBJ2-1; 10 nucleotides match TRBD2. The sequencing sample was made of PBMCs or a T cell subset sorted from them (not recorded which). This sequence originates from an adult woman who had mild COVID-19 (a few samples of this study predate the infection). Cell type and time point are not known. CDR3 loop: CSVRAGGLNEQFF. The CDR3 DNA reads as TGCAGCGTCCGAGCGGGGGGGCTCAATGAGCAGTTCTTC.